The sample holds a few counts of the clone carrying this TCR beta chain. Antigen specificity is unknown. This sample stems from a study of CD8 T cells in ankylosing spondylitis. Study-level findings and limits: One TCR beta motif, made up of under ten highly homologous variants, appeared characteristic of ankylosing spondylitis blood. From matched ankylosing spondylitis synovial fluid, disease-linked clones were reportedly recovered at significantly enriched levels.

TCRdb redid the calling of the 5' RACE reads with MiXCR, one entry per CDR3 protein. This table has a few hundred thousand distinct CDR3 sequences, approximately 8.2% appearing once. There are 15 residues in the CDR3. V lost 3 bases to trimming and J lost 0 bases, with 9 bases between them. Germline V gene sequence: CDR1 MNHEY, CDR2 SMNVEV (reference sequence). The sequencing input was blood, either unsorted or a sorted T cell fraction (not recorded which). The V gene is TRBV27, the J gene TRBJ1-5; D gene ambiguous. The receptor's source is a male donor with ankylosing spondylitis. CDR3: CASSFRTDSNQPQHF. CDR3 nucleotides: TGTGCCAGCAGTTTCCGTACAGATAGCAATCAGCCCCAGCATTTT.